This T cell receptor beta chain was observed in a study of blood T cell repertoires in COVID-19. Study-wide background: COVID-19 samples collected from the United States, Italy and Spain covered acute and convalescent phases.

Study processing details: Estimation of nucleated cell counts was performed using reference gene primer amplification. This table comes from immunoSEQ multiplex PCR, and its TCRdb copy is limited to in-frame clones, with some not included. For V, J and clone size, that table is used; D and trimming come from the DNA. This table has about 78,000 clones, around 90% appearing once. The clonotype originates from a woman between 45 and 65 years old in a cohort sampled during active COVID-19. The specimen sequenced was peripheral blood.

The CDR3 DNA sequence: TGTGCCAGCAGTCTCGACGGGACAGGGATGAGGAAACTGTTTTTT. This sequence encodes CASSLDGTGMRKLFF. The chain uses TRBV6-5 and TRBJ1-4; 9 bases are shared with TRBD1. After removal of 5 bases from V and 11 bases from J, the junction contained 12 bases not matched to a gene. CDR1 is MNHEY and CDR2 is SVGAGI in the germline V gene. This CDR3 has 15 residues.